This T cell receptor (beta chain) stems from a study of T cell responses to AZD1222 COVID-19 vaccine (dated by TCRdb to about 2021). Background on the whole study: A total of around 240 trial participants underwent TCR sequencing, of whom approximately 200 had received two doses of AZD1222 and some 25 had received two doses of the MenACWY control vaccine. Enrollment into the trials was organized by age into subgroups of 18-55, 56-69 and 70-plus years, and those subgroups contained about 160, 30 and 59 TCR-sequenced participants, respectively.

The CDR3, cysteine through phenylalanine, is 14 amino acids long. Only the CDR3 region is kept as DNA, spanning 42 bases read in frame from base 1. V gives up 0 bases and J gives up 5 bases, and the segment between their germline ends measures 12 bases. The germline V gene sets CDR1 to SGHDT and CDR2 to YYEEEE. The CDR3 regions of human TCRbeta chains were subjected to immunosequencing. In the authors' own workflow: Repertoire TCRs were matched against a reference library of SARS-CoV-2-specific TCRs generated with the MIRA antigen-specificity platform. Breadth was defined as the fraction of unique TCRs that were SARS-CoV-2-associated. Depth was defined as the fraction of total T cells that were SARS-CoV-2-associated. Each spike-specific TCR was assigned to its reactive spike region and to a CD4 or CD8 class using the MIRA data. Log10-transformed breadth and depth values were compared by one-way ANOVA with Sidak's multiple comparisons tests. Held by TCRdb, this immuneACCESS table contains in-frame sequences only and omits some clones. Under half of the omission traces to an unresolved V gene where checked; the cause of the rest is unknown. V and J calls and clone size come straight from that table; D and trimming were deduced from the DNA. The sample table lists roughly 180,000 clones, 85% to 95% of them with a count of one. Of the sample, roughly 1% is held by the ten largest clones.

Concerning this clone itself: What antigen it recognizes has not been identified. Base qualities were left out, and no much larger clone turns up one base away.

Sample time point, as interpreted from the label and publication: about 28 days (+/-7) after the second vaccine dose. What the treatment or condition label conveys for this sample: meningococcal conjugate vaccine given as trial control. The vaccinee samples were drawn from two UK trials, COV001 and COV002, one of which was a single-blind randomized controlled phase 2/3 trial testing AZD1222 (ChAdOx1 nCoV-19) in healthy adults. For TCRbeta chain sequencing, PBMC samples were collected from trial participants at day 0 and at day 28 after the second dose. General conclusions and limits of the study: Reportedly, almost half of the unique spike-specific TCRs recognized epitopes lying outside the regions that are mutated in the B.1.351 and B.1.1.7 variants. Most participants were white British and females outnumbered males, and the authors suggested that clonal diversity may have been underestimated. No day 14 peak-response samples were available, so repertoires were characterized only after the peak T cell response. The vaccine-associated CD4 TCRs covered the entire spike protein, and the dominant responses fell in regions 160-218 and 743-854. Only a handful of AZD1222 recipients were SARS-CoV-2 seropositive at baseline, limiting conclusions about previously exposed vaccinees. The 56-69-year group was small, and its depth increase did not reach significance, likely because of low power. After two AZD1222 doses, spike-specific TCR breadth and depth were significantly higher than at day 0 and than in MenACWY recipients.

The source of this sequence is an adult who received the MenACWY meningococcal vaccine as a control. Sequencing was performed on peripheral blood, taken 28 days after the second dose of the MenACWY control vaccine. The chain is encoded by TRBV5-6 joined to TRBJ2-7, with the identity of the D gene unclear. This receptor has the CDR3 CASSLAHLPDEQYF. The DNA sequence is given as TGTGCCAGCAGCTTGGCGCACCTCCCAGACGAGCAGTACTTC. Reference TRBV5-6 and TRBJ2-7 genes cover what lies past the CDR3, so the full variable domain is DAGVTQSPTHLIKTRGQQVTLRCSPKSGHDTVSWYQQALGQGPQFIFQYYEEEERQRGNFPDRFSGHQFPNYSSELNVNALLLGDSALYLCASSLAHLPDEQYFGPGTRLTVT.